The 4 T cell receptor beta chains below all came from one sample that was sequenced in a study of shared clonotypes between healthy human individuals. Terminally differentiated effector memory CD45RA+ cells were excluded by CCR7 positive selection of CD45RO-negative cells. TCRdb's table, derived via immunoSEQ multiplex PCR, lists solely in-frame clones and lacks some. The sample includes some 2,000,000 clones, just under 95% of them seen just once. The sequenced sample was naive CD8+ T cells sorted from blood. Receptors were obtained from a man younger than 35 in good health.

The chain has TRBV4-1 and TRBJ2-7, with a possible D match to TRBD1 (5 bases). This CDR3 contains 13 residues. Germline V gene lookup returns CDR1 MGHRA and CDR2 YSYEKL. V lost 3 bases and J 4 bases, leaving 10 bases between the germline ends. The DNA of the CDR3 is TGCGCCAGCAGCCAGGGGCCTTGGTACGAGCAGTACTTC. Protein: CASSQGPWYEQYF.

On this clone: Additional DNA sequences in this sample encode the identical CDR3. This chain links TRBV7-8 with TRBJ2-7; 11 positions match TRBD2. Germline V gene data show CDR1 as SGHVS and CDR2 as FQNEAQ. The ends lost 10 bases at V and 0 bases at J; junction bases unmatched: 2. This CDR3 is built from 13 residues. CDR3 region: CATGLAGSYEQYF. CDR3 DNA: TGTGCCACCGGACTAGCGGGCTCCTACGAGCAGTACTTC.

The V and J genes are TRBV15 and TRBJ2-7; D remains unclear. Germline CDR1 LNHNV, CDR2 YYDKDF (reference sequence). The CDR3 totals 12 residues. V lost 8 bases to trimming and J lost 1 base, with 9 bases between them. Here the CDR3 reads CATRQESYEQYF. CDR3 sequence (DNA): TGTGCCACCCGCCAGGAGTCCTACGAGCAGTACTTC.

The genes are TRBV4-3 and TRBJ2-5; TRBD1 is a possible D gene (6 bases). Trimming removed 1 base from V and 2 bases from J, with 14 bases in between. The CDR3 loop spans 16 amino acids. Germline CDR1 and CDR2: LGHNA and YSLEER. The chain's CDR3 is CASSQGGRGAQETQYF. The CDR3 region has the DNA TGCGCCAGCAGCCAAGGGGGCAGGGGAGCACAAGAGACCCAGTACTTC.